This T cell receptor (beta chain) was obtained from a study of cytomegalovirus exposure and HLA in healthy donors. General observations from the study: For cytomegalovirus status, the classifier reportedly gave diagnoses with high specificity and sensitivity. The availability of immune exposure information extended only to CMV serostatus.

The PCR ran on 60 Vbeta and 13 Jbeta primers. Repertoires were generated with immunoSEQ multiplex PCR, while TCRdb's copy carries only in-frame clones and drops some. This sample has roughly 120,000 clones, with around 77% found just once. Comment on this clone: Its antigen is still unknown.

Germline CDR1 and CDR2: SGHRS and YFSETQ. The CDR3 totals 13 residues. The V segment lost 0 bases and the J segment 8 bases; nucleotides outside the gene matches: 4. This sequence was found in a man aged 45-60 years in good health and CMV-seropositive. Sequenced input: PBMCs. The genes are TRBV5-1 and TRBJ2-7; TRBD1 agrees at 8 bases. The CDR3 loop is CASSLVQGGKQYF. CDR3 bases: TGCGCCAGCAGCTTGGTACAGGGGGGCAAGCAGTACTTC.